This T cell receptor beta chain was sequenced during a study of identical twins. The germline V and J ends were trimmed by 3 bases and 9 bases, with 12 bases remaining between them. This CDR3 has 12 amino acids. This clonotype was found many times. The antigen is unknown. Findings of the study overall: Models predicted less out-of-frame TCR alpha sharing in monozygotic twins than was found. Zero-insertion analyses might be partly confounded by invariant T cells like MAIT and iNKT.

A template switching step contributed a universal primer site, while unique molecular identifiers were present in the cDNA. TCRdb recomputed calls from the 5' RACE reads with MiXCR, one row per CDR3 protein. The data contain some 500,000 distinct CDR3 sequences, 7.5% to 10% of them seen just once; the ten biggest clones take up approximately 3.2%. In addition, the sample was reused for a study of yellow fever vaccine responses in identical twins.

The rearrangement joins TRBV12-3 or TRBV12-4 to TRBJ2-7; D not resolved. This TCR was sampled from a woman younger than 30 in good health. Sequenced input: PBMCs. The CDR3 nucleotides read TGTGCCAGCAGTTTTGACTCTTTGGGGCAGTACTTC. Protein: CASSFDSLGQYF.